The 5 T cell receptor beta chains presented below share a single source sample, sequenced in a study of T cells after yellow fever vaccination. One entry per CDR3 protein, called by TCRdb with MiXCR from the 5' RACE reads. The table shows some 68,000 distinct CDR3 sequences, with under 8% occurring only once. The sequencing used CD8+ T cells sorted from PBMCs, collected 45 days after the first yellow fever vaccination. The origin of the receptors is a man younger than 35 who received the YFV17D yellow fever vaccine.

This clonotype was seen at least ten times. This chain connects TRBV20-1 to TRBJ2-5; no reliable D call. Germline V gives CDR1 DFQATT, CDR2 SNEGSKA (reference sequence). V was pared by 0 bases and J by 5 bases, with 10 bases between. This CDR3 is built from 13 residues. The CDR3 DNA reads as TGCAGTGCTAGAGATTACGTCCTCGAGACCCAGTACTTC. Translated, it gives CSARDYVLETQYF.

The V and J genes are TRBV5-1 and TRBJ1-5; 8 nucleotides align to TRBD1. Germline lookup yields CDR1 SGHRS and CDR2 YFSETQ. The CDR3 totals 16 residues. V was clipped by 5 bases and J by 8 bases; unmatched bases: 15. The CDR3 loop reads CASSLPRGPGTEPQHF. The DNA for the CDR3 is TGCGCCAGCAGTTTGCCCAGGGGGCCTGGTACGGAGCCCCAGCATTTT.

This clonotype was found many times. V gene TRBV4-3 combines with J gene TRBJ2-3; weak D call: TRBD2 (6 bases). V was shortened by 3 bases and J by 2 bases, with 18 bases between the two germline ends. Germline lookup yields CDR1 LGHNA and CDR2 YSLEER. The CDR3 length is 17 residues. Here the CDR3 DNA reads TGCGCCAGCAGCCAGAACGGATACGGCGGGGCCACAGATACGCAGTATTTT. Translating gives CASSQNGYGGATDTQYF.

The gene calls are TRBV12-3 or TRBV12-4 and TRBJ1-5, with D perhaps matching TRBD1 (6 bases). This CDR3 is 15 amino acids long. The V gene lost 6 bases and the J gene lost 0 bases, with 12 bases spanning the gap. The CDR3 sequence: CASSDRSLSNQPQHF. The CDR3 DNA reads as TGTGCCAGCAGCGACAGGTCACTTAGCAATCAGCCCCAGCATTTT.

This clonotype has ten or more counts. The chain employs TRBV6-5 and TRBJ2-7; possibly TRBD1 for D (5 bases). Trimming removed 0 bases from V and 0 bases from J, with 9 bases in between. Germline V lookup: CDR1 MNHEY, CDR2 SVGAGI. The CDR3 sequence is 15 residues long. This CDR3 reads CASSYSGAYSYEQYF. The CDR3 DNA reads as TGTGCCAGCAGTTACTCAGGGGCCTACTCCTACGAGCAGTACTTC.